This T cell receptor (beta chain) stems from a study of early T cells in non-severe SARS-CoV-2 infection (dated by TCRdb to about 2021). Describing the broader study: Bulk RNA from unsorted whole blood was used for TCR sequencing, so alpha and beta chains could not be paired. Study-wide findings and limitations: VDJdb matching was skewed toward anti-spike CD8 responses, so virus-specific expansions were likely underestimated and private and CD4 specificities were missed.

This clonotype was counted only a few times. This receptor's antigen is unknown. No much larger clone exists at a distance of one base, and base qualities are not known. Set within a cohort of healthcare workers in London, UK, this nested case-control study involved weekly PCR testing of nasopharyngeal swabs along with blood sampling. Healthcare workers were recruited during the week of the UK lockdown, between 23 and 31 March 2020, and followed weekly for up to 16 weeks. From cysteine to phenylalanine, the CDR3 is 15 amino acids long. Solely the CDR3 DNA is kept, with 45 bases framed from the first base. Sequences DFQATT (CDR1) and SNEGSKA (CDR2) are obtained from the germline V gene (reference sequence). V and J are truncated by 1 base and 4 bases respectively, leaving an intervening sequence of 15 bases. Libraries were constructed by 5' RACE. Sequenced using a NextSeq 500. Unique molecular identifiers were attached to individual cDNA molecules in the TCR library protocol so that sequencing error and PCR bias could be corrected. TCR alpha and beta chains were both sequenced, and the abundances of alpha and beta sequences in each sample were closely correlated with each other. The source study handled its data this way. Decombinator V4 was used to perform V gene, J gene and CDR3 annotation of TCR sequences. TCRs were defined as expanded if a significant change between any two time points was detected under a Poisson model with p below 0.0001. TCR abundances were normalised to the total number of TCRs sequenced per sample and were expressed as counts per million. MAIT TCRs were defined by TRAV1-2 paired with TRAJ12, TRAJ20 or TRAJ33, and iNKT TCRs by TRAV10 paired with TRAJ18. VDJdb, accessed 1 November 2021, was searched for CMV, EBV and SARS-CoV-2 annotated TCRs, excluding TCRs annotated for multiple antigens. TCRdb trimmed the raw reads at Q25, called clones with MiXCR and kept productive beta chains. Each CDR3 protein appears once, grouped with its most common genes and DNA. It is TCRdb's table, rather than the study itself, that gives the V and J calls and clone size. Counted in this sample were just under 65,000 distinct CDR3 sequences; 8.8% of them appeared once. In total, the top ten clones hold around 15% of the sample.

This sample comprised whole blood, obtained at baseline. The chain is assembled from TRBV20-1 and TRBJ2-3, with TRBD2 perhaps the D gene, on 6 matching bases. The source is an adult who was a healthcare worker with PCR-confirmed SARS-CoV-2 infection or an uninfected control (not recorded which). The DNA sequence is TGCAGTGCTAGAGGTTTTTCGGGAGAGGCAGATACGCAGTATTTT. Translated, this gives CSARGFSGEADTQYF.